These 24 T cell receptor beta chains share one sample of origin, sequenced in a study of OX40 agonist ivuxolimab in advanced cancers. Only in-frame clones appear in the TCRdb table, and some are missing; sequencing was by immunoSEQ multiplex PCR. The sample carries about 77,000 clones, over 80% recorded once. The source was CD4+ or CD8+ T cells sorted from blood, collected in a trial of the OX40 agonist ivuxolimab. Receptors were obtained from an adult with an advanced solid tumor such as melanoma, head and neck, liver or kidney cancer.

V gene TRBV6-4 combines with J gene TRBJ1-2; 8 bases fit TRBD1. J gave up 7 bases and V 4 bases, and 5 bases lay outside the gene matches. The CDR3 is 13 residues long. Germline CDR1 reads MRHNA; CDR2 reads SNTAGT. The CDR3 bases are TGTGCCAGCAGTGCCGACAGGGGCTTTGGCTACACCTTC. This translates into CASSADRGFGYTF.

The CDR3 sequence: CASSEALQRNYGYTF. In DNA, the CDR3 is TGTGCCAGCAGTGAAGCGCTTCAGAGAAACTATGGCTACACCTTC. This rearrangement joins TRBV6-1 to TRBJ1-2, with D unclear. Trimming cost V 0 bases and J 2 bases, with 10 bases left between them. The CDR3 runs 15 residues. Germline V gene data show CDR1 as MNHNS and CDR2 as SASEGT.

The sample holds one count of this clone. The chain is built from TRBV5-1 and TRBJ2-7; 7 bases agree with TRBD1. Per germline, CDR1 SGHRS and CDR2 YFSETQ. With 4 bases clipped from V and 2 bases from J, the junction kept 6 bases outside the gene matches. The CDR3 is made up of 14 amino acids. For the CDR3, the DNA is TGCGCCAGCAGCCTGAACAGGGGTCCCTACGAGCAGTACTTC. It translates to CASSLNRGPYEQYF.

The chain couples TRBV9 to TRBJ1-5; D may be TRBD1 (5 bases). CDR1 is SGDLS, CDR2 YYNGEE, per germline. The CDR3 has 14 amino acids. The V and J ends lost 3 bases and 0 bases respectively, with 7 bases between them. CDR3 nucleotide sequence: TGTGCCAGCAGCGCCGACAGTAGCAATCAGCCCCAGCATTTT. It encodes CASSADSSNQPQHF. Based on the CDR3 plus reference TRBV9 and TRBJ1-5, the full variable domain is DSGVTQTPKHLITATGQRVTLRCSPRSGDLSVYWYQQSLDQGLQFLIQYYNGEERAKGNILERFSAQQFPDLHSELNLSSLELGDSALYFCASSADSSNQPQHFGDGTRLSIL.

The J gene is TRBJ2-7, the V gene TRBV27; TRBD2 might be the D (6 bases). The germline V gene encodes CDR1 MNHEY and CDR2 SMNVEV (reference sequence). The V end was cut by 2 bases, the J end by 2 bases, with 19 bases between. CDR3 length: 17 amino acids. The CDR3 region is CASSLGGSGEFPYEQYF. CDR3 DNA: TGTGCCAGCAGTTTAGGGGGGTCTGGGGAATTTCCCTACGAGCAGTACTTC.

This chain joins TRBV5-1 and TRBJ2-4; possible D gene TRBD1, 6 bases. Germline V lookup: CDR1 SGHRS, CDR2 YFSETQ. Trimming removed 0 bases at V and 0 bases at J, with 19 bases between. The CDR3 spans 19 residues. DNA for the CDR3: TGCGCCAGCAGCTTGGCCTGGAGACCCAGGGGTCTAGCCAAAAACATTCAGTACTTC. Translation gives CASSLAWRPRGLAKNIQYF.

The J gene is TRBJ2-5, the V gene TRBV5-1, with TRBD2 matching 16 bases. The junction had 8 bases not matched to a gene; V was cut back by 4 bases and J by 5 bases. Germline V gene sequence: CDR1 SGHRS, CDR2 YFSETQ. The CDR3 spans 17 residues. The CDR3 bases are TGCGCCAGCAGCATCGGGACTAGCGGGGGGGCCCTGGAGACCCAGTACTTC. It encodes CASSIGTSGGALETQYF.

The gene calls are TRBV5-6 and TRBJ1-6; the match to TRBD1 covers 9 bases. Germline CDR1 and CDR2: SGHDT and YYEEEE. The CDR3 spans 14 residues. With V trimmed by 4 bases and J by 7 bases, 3 bases remained unmatched. The CDR3 here is CASSEGQGNSPLHF. In DNA, the CDR3 is TGTGCCAGCAGCGAAGGACAGGGGAATTCACCCCTCCACTTT.

The V call is TRBV27, the J call TRBJ1-2; 11 bases map to TRBD1. Per germline, CDR1 MNHEY and CDR2 SMNVEV (reference sequence). The V gene end was trimmed by 4 bases and the J gene end by 4 bases; junction bases not matched to a gene: 11. This CDR3 spans 17 amino acids. The CDR3 sequence: CASSSTRTGGIGYGYTF. As DNA, the CDR3 is TGTGCCAGCAGTTCGACCCGGACAGGGGGCATCGGCTATGGCTACACCTTC.

This clone was seen only once. V is TRBV7-2 and J is TRBJ1-2, with a weak D call TRBD1 (5 bases). Germline V gene data show CDR1 as SGHTA and CDR2 as FQGNSA. This CDR3 spans 16 amino acids. The ends were cut back, 1 base at V and 4 bases at J, with 16 bases in the middle. In DNA, the CDR3 is TGTGCCAGCAGCTTAGGTTCGGGTGGGGCAGGCTATGGCTACACCTTC. Translating gives CASSLGSGGAGYGYTF.

This chain uses TRBV5-5 with TRBJ2-7; TRBD1 aligns across 9 bases. The CDR3 sequence is 13 residues long. Germline lookup yields CDR1 SGHKS and CDR2 YYEKEE (reference sequence). The junction had 1 base not matched to a gene; V was cut back by 2 bases and J by 4 bases. DNA for the CDR3: TGTGCCAGCAGCTTACAGGGGGCTTACGAGCAGTACTTC. Protein: CASSLQGAYEQYF.

This sequence joins TRBV11-3 and TRBJ2-1; 8 bases are shared with TRBD1. V trimming: 1 base; J trimming: 9 bases; junction bases outside the gene matches: 8. This CDR3 has 15 residues. Germline V CDR1 and CDR2: SGHNT, YENEEA. The CDR3 DNA follows: TGTGCCAGCAGCTTAGGAGGACAGGGCCAGGCTGAGCAGTTCTTC. Translation: CASSLGGQGQAEQFF.

V is TRBV29-1 and J is TRBJ2-2, with TRBD1 matching over 9 bases. With V trimmed by 7 bases and J by 0 bases, 3 bases remained unmatched. Per the germline V gene, CDR1 is SQVTM and CDR2 is ANQGSEA. The CDR3 covers 14 residues. CDR3 nucleotides: TGCAGCGCAAGGGACAGGGCGAACACCGGGGAGCTGTTTTTT. The encoded protein is CSARDRANTGELFF.

J is TRBJ2-7 and V is TRBV9, with D possibly matching TRBD2 (5 bases). Germline V gene data show CDR1 as SGDLS and CDR2 as YYNGEE. This CDR3 region has 19 residues. V lost 0 bases and J lost 2, with 24 bases in between. The DNA of the CDR3 is TGTGCCAGCAGCGTAGGGTCCGGGGTCACAGTTCGGGGAACCTACGAGCAGTACTTC. Encoded protein: CASSVGSGVTVRGTYEQYF.

This clone was counted only a few times. The V call is TRBV10-1, the J call TRBJ2-7; TRBD1 matches at 10 bases. CDR1 and CDR2 (germline): WNHNN, SYGVQD (reference sequence). The V segment lost 6 bases and the J segment 3 bases; nucleotides outside the gene matches: 8. The CDR3 totals 15 residues. The CDR3 here is CASSSAGQGIYEQYF. In DNA form, the CDR3 reads TGCGCCAGCAGCTCAGCGGGACAGGGGATCTACGAGCAGTACTTC.

V and J are TRBV6-6 and TRBJ2-1; D remains unclear. Trimming pared 7 bases from V and 0 bases from J, leaving 4 bases between. Germline CDR1 and CDR2: MNHNY and SVGAGI (reference sequence). There are 12 residues in the CDR3. The CDR3 DNA reads as TGTGCCAGCACCCTCTCCTACAATGAGCAGTTCTTC. It translates to CASTLSYNEQFF.

The chain has TRBV29-1 and TRBJ2-3, with 9 nucleotides matching TRBD2. CDR3 length: 17 residues. Germline assignment: CDR1 SQVTM and CDR2 ANQGSEA. The ends lost 3 bases at V and 0 bases at J; junction bases unmatched: 10. The CDR3 sequence is CSVEASGGYTSTDTQYF. CDR3 nucleotides: TGCAGCGTTGAGGCCAGCGGGGGGTACACTAGCACAGATACGCAGTATTTT.

The rearrangement uses TRBV2 and TRBJ2-5; TRBD1 or TRBD2 may be the D gene (5 bases each). Per germline, CDR1 SNHLY and CDR2 FYNNEI. V lost 8 bases and J 0 bases, leaving 22 bases between the germline ends. The CDR3 extends over 17 amino acids. CDR3 in amino acids: CASLVGGSGEYQETQYF. CDR3 nucleotide sequence: TGTGCCAGCCTTGTTGGGGGAAGCGGTGAATACCAAGAGACCCAGTACTTC. The full variable domain, completed using reference TRBV2 and TRBJ2-5, is EPEVTQTPSHQVTQMGQEVILRCVPISNHLYFYWYRQILGQKVEFLVSFYNNEISEKSEIFDDQFSVERPDGSNFTLKIRSTKLEDSAMYFCASLVGGSGEYQETQYFGPGTRLLVL.

The chain links TRBV5-1 to TRBJ2-7, with D possibly TRBD2 on 5 matching bases. Trimming removed 4 bases at V and 4 bases at J, with 24 bases between. Germline V gene lookup returns CDR1 SGHRS and CDR2 YFSETQ. The length of the CDR3 is 17 residues. Written as DNA, the CDR3 is TGCGCCAGCAGCCCCAACCCCGGAACCCGGGGAGTATACGAGCAGTACTTC. The encoded protein is CASSPNPGTRGVYEQYF.

This clone turned up a few times. At the DNA level, this CDR3 is encoded by other sequences in the same sample as well. The V and J genes are TRBV6-5 and TRBJ1-1; D call uncertain. The germline V and J ends were trimmed by 2 bases and 0 bases, with 1 base remaining between them. This CDR3 has 12 residues. Germline V gene sequence: CDR1 MNHEY, CDR2 SVGAGI. The CDR3 protein is CASSYMNTEAFF. The CDR3 coding sequence is TGTGCCAGCAGTTACATGAACACTGAAGCTTTCTTT.

The V and J genes are TRBV7-3 and TRBJ2-2; weak D call: TRBD1 (5 bases). The CDR3 loop spans 16 amino acids. V dropped 0 bases and J dropped 2 bases, with 10 bases sitting between them. Germline loops: CDR1 SGHTA, CDR2 FQGTGA. The CDR3 nucleotides read TGTGCCAGCAGCTTAACCGCGACAGCTAACACCGGGGAGCTGTTTTTT. The encoded protein is CASSLTATANTGELFF.

The rearrangement uses TRBV7-6 and TRBJ2-2; 7 nucleotides align to TRBD1. Germline values: CDR1 SGHVS, CDR2 FNYEAQ. CDR3 length: 15 amino acids. V dropped 5 bases and J dropped 6; count of bases not matched to a gene: 9. The CDR3 reads CASSPYRQGSGELFF. CDR3 bases: TGTGCCAGCAGCCCCTACCGACAGGGCTCCGGGGAGCTGTTTTTT.

The DNA of the CDR3 is TGTGCCAGCCGATTACGGGACAGGGCGATGAACACTGAAGCTTTCTTT. It is translated as CASRLRDRAMNTEAFF. The chain employs TRBV7-8 and TRBJ1-1; TRBD1 aligns across 9 bases. Germline V gene data show CDR1 as SGHVS and CDR2 as FQNEAQ. The J segment lost 0 bases and the V segment lost 8 bases, leaving 10 bases of the junction unmatched. There are 16 residues in the CDR3.

The chain couples TRBV5-5 to TRBJ2-1; possibly TRBD1 or TRBD2 for D (5 bases each). The CDR3 contains 17 residues. The V and J ends lost 0 bases and 4 bases respectively, with 17 bases between them. Germline V lookup: CDR1 SGHKS, CDR2 YYEKEE (reference sequence). The chain's CDR3 is CASSLALAGKGYNEQFF. In DNA form, the CDR3 reads TGTGCCAGCAGCTTGGCCCTAGCAGGGAAAGGGTACAATGAGCAGTTCTTC.